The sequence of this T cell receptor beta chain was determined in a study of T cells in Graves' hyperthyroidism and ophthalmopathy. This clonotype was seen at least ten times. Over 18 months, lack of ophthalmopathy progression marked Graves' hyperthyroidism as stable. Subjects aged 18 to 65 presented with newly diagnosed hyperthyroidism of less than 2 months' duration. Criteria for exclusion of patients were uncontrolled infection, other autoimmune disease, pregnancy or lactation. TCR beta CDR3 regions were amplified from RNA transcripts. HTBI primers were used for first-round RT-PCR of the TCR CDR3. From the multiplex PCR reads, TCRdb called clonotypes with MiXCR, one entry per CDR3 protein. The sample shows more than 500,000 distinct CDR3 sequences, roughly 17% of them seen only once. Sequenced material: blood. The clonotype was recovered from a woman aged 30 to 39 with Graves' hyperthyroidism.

CDR3 residues: CASRVSERHYNEQFF. The CDR3 DNA is TGTGCCAGCAGAGTTAGCGAGAGGCATTACAATGAGCAGTTCTTC. The chain is built from TRBV27 and TRBJ2-1; tentatively, D is TRBD2 (5 bases). The V gene lost 6 bases and the J gene lost 4 bases, with 16 bases spanning the gap. The germline CDR1 and CDR2 sequences are MNHEY and SMNVEV (reference sequence). CDR3 length: 15 residues.